This TCR beta chain came from a study of T cells expressing NK-cell markers. Overall study context: It was sorted CD3+CD56+NKG2C+, CD3+CD56+NKG2C- and CD3+CD56-NKG2C+ T cells that supplied the TCR beta repertoires. With respect to HCMV, most of the eight sequenced donors were seropositive, and one was seronegative. Overall study results and limits: As a fraction of CD8+ T cells, dominant NKG2C+ clonotypes reached about 1.0-8% in 5 to 7 donors.

Concerning this clonotype: The antigen is not known.

CDR1 SGDLS and CDR2 YYNGEE come from the germline V gene. CDR3 length equals 20 residues. TCR beta cDNA was made by 5'RACE template switching with UMIs. TCRdb re-called the 5' RACE reads, yielding one record per CDR3 amino acid sequence without DNA. Its table records about 110,000 distinct CDR3 sequences. The sample consisted of blood T cells: a sorted CD56 or NKG2C T cell subset, CD4+ or CD8+ T cells, or bulk PBMC T cells (not recorded which). This sequence was found in a woman between 18 and 75 years old in good health. The chain combines TRBV9 with TRBJ1-2; checking the TCRdb D call of TRBD1 is not possible without DNA. CDR3 in amino acids: CASSEGSGGVLNEPNYGYTF.